This TCR beta chain emerged from a study of lymphopenia after photon versus proton radiotherapy. The CDR3 has 15 residues. The germline gives CDR1 SEHNR, CDR2 FQNEAQ (reference sequence). V shed 5 bases and J shed 7 bases, with 20 bases lying between them. Clones were read by immunoSEQ multiplex PCR, and TCRdb kept only the in-frame ones, dropping some. The sample has approximately 35,000 clones; 75% to 90% are singletons. Sequences were derived from peripheral blood, sampled from a patient treated with photon-based radiotherapy. The chain links TRBV7-9 to TRBJ1-2; D unresolved. The receptor was isolated from a woman between 50 and 59 years old with pancreatic cancer. The CDR3 nucleotides read TGTGCCAGCAGCGTTGGTACGTCAGAATTCGGTGGCTACACCTTC. It specifies CASSVGTSEFGGYTF.